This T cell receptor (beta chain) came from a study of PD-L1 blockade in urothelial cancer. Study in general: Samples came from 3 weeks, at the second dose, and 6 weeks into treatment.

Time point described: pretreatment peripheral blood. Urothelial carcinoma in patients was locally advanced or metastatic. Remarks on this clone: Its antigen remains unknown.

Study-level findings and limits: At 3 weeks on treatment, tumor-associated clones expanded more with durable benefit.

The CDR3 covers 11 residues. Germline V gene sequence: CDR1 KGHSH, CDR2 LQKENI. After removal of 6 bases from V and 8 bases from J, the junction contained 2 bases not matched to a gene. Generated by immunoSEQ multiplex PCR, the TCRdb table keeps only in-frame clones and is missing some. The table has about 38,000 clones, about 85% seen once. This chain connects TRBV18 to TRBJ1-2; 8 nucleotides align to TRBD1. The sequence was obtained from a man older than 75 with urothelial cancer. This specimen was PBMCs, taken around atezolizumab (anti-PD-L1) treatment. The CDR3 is CASSHRGGYTF. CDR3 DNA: TGTGCCAGCTCGCACAGGGGGGGCTACACCTTC.